Listed below are T cell receptor beta chains from one sample, sequenced in a study of T-cell reconstitution after alpha-beta-depleted transplantation in children. TCRdb itself ran the PCR reads through MiXCR, one entry per CDR3 protein. The table lists about a million distinct CDR3 sequences, under 30% of them singletons. The sequences come from PBMCs, mostly from graft donor cells, collected 360 days after TCRalphabeta/CD19-depleted stem cell transplant. These receptors all come from a boy in the first two years of life who had a stem cell transplant for SCID, so the T cells may come from the graft donor. Both conserved end residues are part of each CDR3. Each record gives: CDR3 protein, CDR3 DNA, V gene, J gene, clone size, D gene. D genes are given only for firm matches. Clone size, where shown, is once, few, many, or a class for clones that have expanded.

CDR3: CASSLNGSNQPQHF; DNA: TGTGCCAGCAGTTTAAATGGGAGCAATCAGCCCCAGCATTTT; V: TRBV27; J: TRBJ1-5; size: few; D: .
CDR3: CASSPQVSSYEQYF; DNA: TGTGCCAGCAGCCCCCAGGTTAGCTCCTACGAGCAGTACTTC; V: TRBV14; J: TRBJ2-7; size: .; D: .
CDR3: CASSLDGTVAKNIQYF; DNA: TGTGCCAGCAGCTTGGACGGGACGGTAGCCAAAAACATTCAGTACTTC; V: TRBV5-6; J: TRBJ2-4; size: .; D: .
CDR3: CASRAGGSRTGELFF; DNA: TGTGCCAGCAGGGCGGGGGGGTCTCGGACCGGGGAGCTGTTTTTT; V: TRBV12-3/TRBV12-4; J: TRBJ2-2; size: .; D: TRBD2
CDR3: CATSRGAGGLYNEQFF; DNA: TGTGCCACCAGCAGGGGGGCGGGGGGTCTCTACAATGAGCAGTTCTTC; V: TRBV15; J: TRBJ2-1; size: .; D: TRBD2
CDR3: CASSFMGGTVNTGELFF; DNA: TGTGCCAGCAGTTTTATGGGAGGGACGGTGAACACCGGGGAGCTGTTTTTT; V: TRBV12-3/TRBV12-4; J: TRBJ2-2; size: .; D: TRBD2
CDR3: CASSQDPTPEAFF; DNA: TGTGCCAGCAGCCAAGATCCCACGCCTGAAGCTTTCTTT; V: TRBV4-2; J: TRBJ1-1; size: .; D: .
CDR3: CASSLAPGLAGNEQFF; DNA: TGCGCCAGCAGCTTGGCCCCGGGACTAGCGGGTAATGAGCAGTTCTTC; V: TRBV5-1; J: TRBJ2-1; size: .; D: TRBD2
CDR3: CASSFMSRASYEQYF; DNA: TGCGCCAGCAGCTTTATGAGCCGGGCCTCATACGAGCAGTACTTC; V: TRBV5-1; J: TRBJ2-7; size: .; D: .
CDR3: CASTAWTGGELLSYEQYF; DNA: TGTGCCAGCACCGCCTGGACAGGGGGCGAACTTCTCTCCTACGAGCAGTACTTC; V: TRBV6-5; J: TRBJ2-7; size: .; D: TRBD1
CDR3: CASSLVSSGGAVDYEQYF; DNA: TGCGCCAGCAGCTTGGTTTCTAGCGGGGGGGCAGTAGACTACGAGCAGTACTTC; V: TRBV5-1; J: TRBJ2-7; size: .; D: TRBD2
CDR3: CASSYLGQGVHEQYF; DNA: TGTGCCAGCAGTTACCTGGGACAGGGTGTCCACGAGCAGTACTTC; V: TRBV6-2/TRBV6-3; J: TRBJ2-7; size: .; D: TRBD1
CDR3: CASSLVRGSLPPSGNTIYF; DNA: TGTGCCAGCAGCTTAGTCCGGGGCTCACTCCCACCCTCTGGAAACACCATATATTTT; V: TRBV7-6; J: TRBJ1-3; size: .; D: .
CDR3: CASSPGPAGALYEQYF; DNA: TGTGCCAGCTCACCTGGCCCAGCGGGGGCCCTATACGAGCAGTACTTC; V: TRBV18; J: TRBJ2-7; size: .; D: TRBD2
CDR3: CASSTTYTPGPLYNEQFF; DNA: TGTGCCAGCAGCACTACCTACACCCCCGGGCCCCTATACAATGAGCAGTTCTTC; V: TRBV9; J: TRBJ2-1; size: few; D: .
CDR3: CASGLSGDRTDTQYF; DNA: TGTGCTAGTGGCCTCAGCGGGGACCGCACAGATACGCAGTATTTT; V: TRBV12-5; J: TRBJ2-3; size: few; D: TRBD2
CDR3: CASSPNWGGNTEAFF; DNA: TGTGCCAGCAGTCCCAATTGGGGGGGGAACACTGAAGCTTTCTTT; V: TRBV6-2/TRBV6-3; J: TRBJ1-1; size: .; D: .
CDR3: CASSPPGSKVYEQYF; DNA: TGTGCCAGCAGTCCCCCCGGCAGCAAAGTCTACGAGCAGTACTTC; V: TRBV6-1; J: TRBJ2-7; size: .; D: .
CDR3: CASSEGTGTDGRPIYF; DNA: TGCGCCAGCAGCGAAGGGACCGGGACTGACGGTCGGCCCATATATTTT; V: TRBV5-1; J: TRBJ1-3; size: .; D: .
CDR3: CASSSSPRGRRETQYF; DNA: TGTGCCAGCAGTTCCTCCCCCCGAGGTCGGCGGGAGACCCAGTACTTC; V: TRBV12-3/TRBV12-4; J: TRBJ2-5; size: few; D: .
CDR3: CSARALYTGTNSGANVLTF; DNA: TGCAGTGCTAGAGCCCTTTATACCGGGACCAACTCTGGGGCCAACGTCCTGACTTTC; V: TRBV20-1; J: TRBJ2-6; size: .; D: .
CDR3: CASSLEGWGSYEQYF; DNA: TGTGCCAGCAGTTTGGAGGGATGGGGAAGCTACGAGCAGTACTTC; V: TRBV28; J: TRBJ2-7; size: few; D: .
CDR3: CASSPRQGEIYGYTF; DNA: TGTGCCAGCAGTCCGAGACAGGGGGAGATCTATGGCTACACCTTC; V: TRBV28; J: TRBJ1-2; size: .; D: TRBD1
CDR3: CSARGGYGYTF; DNA: TGCAGTGCTCGAGGGGGCTATGGCTACACCTTC; V: TRBV20-1; J: TRBJ1-2; size: many; D: .
CDR3: CASSYQLVREDEQFF; DNA: TGTGCCAGCAGTTACCAACTAGTGAGGGAGGATGAGCAGTTCTTC; V: TRBV6-5; J: TRBJ2-1; size: few; D: .
CDR3: CASSFGRERILQETQYF; DNA: TGCGCCAGCAGCTTCGGCAGGGAAAGGATACTACAAGAGACCCAGTACTTC; V: TRBV5-1; J: TRBJ2-5; size: .; D: .
CDR3: CSARIMNYGYTF; DNA: TGCAGTGCTAGAATTATGAACTATGGCTACACCTTC; V: TRBV20-1; J: TRBJ1-2; size: .; D: .